Below, 22 T cell receptor beta chains from the same sample are listed, as sequenced in a study of T cell responses to AZD1222 COVID-19 vaccine. Sequencing was performed with immunoSEQ multiplex PCR; in TCRdb, only in-frame clones are kept and a portion is missing. The repertoire includes 90,000 to 120,000 clones, about 89% of them detected once, and about a sixth sits in the top ten. Material: peripheral blood, obtained on day 0 of AZD1222 vaccination. These receptor sequences come from an adult in good health.

V usage is TRBV15 and J usage is TRBJ2-7, with 9 bases lining up with TRBD1. After removal of 5 bases from V and 1 base from J, the junction contained 6 bases not matched to a gene. The germline V gene has CDR1 LNHNV and CDR2 YYDKDF (reference sequence). CDR3 length equals 15 residues. The CDR3 DNA reads as TGTGCCACCAGCTTAGGACAGGGGTCTTCCTACGAGCAGTACTTC. Protein sequence: CATSLGQGSSYEQYF.

This clone has a single count. V and J are TRBV5-1 and TRBJ2-1, with a weak D call TRBD2 (5 bases). Germline CDR1 and CDR2: SGHRS and YFSETQ. The CDR3 has 14 residues. Trimming left V 0 bases short and J 9 bases short, with 13 bases between. CDR3 amino acids: CASSLDYGVSEQFF. In nucleotides, the CDR3 is TGCGCCAGCAGCTTGGACTACGGGGTCAGTGAGCAGTTCTTC.

The chain uses TRBV2 and TRBJ1-1; TRBD1 agrees at 9 bases. The CDR3 totals 16 residues. Germline lookup yields CDR1 SNHLY and CDR2 FYNNEI. The J segment lost 5 bases and the V segment lost 6 bases, leaving 13 bases of the junction unmatched. CDR3 bases: TGTGCCAGCAGATTACAGGGGGCTACCGGCGTAACTGAAGCTTTCTTT. It specifies CASRLQGATGVTEAFF.

The gene calls are TRBV5-1 and TRBJ1-1; TRBD1 aligns across 7 bases. CDR1 is SGHRS and CDR2 is YFSETQ in the germline V gene. This CDR3 is 15 amino acids long. V lost 2 bases, J lost 1 base, and 5 bases stayed unmatched. The DNA for the CDR3 is TGCGCCAGCAGCTTCTTCGGGACAGAGAACACTGAAGCTTTCTTT. This gives the protein CASSFFGTENTEAFF.

The rearrangement links TRBV28 to TRBJ2-1; 8 nucleotides line up with TRBD2. Germline loops: CDR1 MDHEN, CDR2 SYDVKM. The ends lost 5 bases at V and 9 bases at J; junction bases unmatched: 21. The CDR3 spans 18 residues. The DNA of the CDR3 is TGTGCCAGCAGTCTGACCGGGGACCTATGGGCGGGAGGTGGTGAGCAGTTCTTC. Translation gives CASSLTGDLWAGGGEQFF.

The V call is TRBV7-9, the J call TRBJ1-1; TRBD1 aligns across 9 bases. CDR1 is SEHNR, CDR2 FQNEAQ, per germline (reference sequence). The CDR3 has 13 residues. V shed 5 bases, J shed 3 bases, and the junction held 1 base outside the gene matches. The CDR3 DNA is TGTGCCAGCAGCCGACAGGGGGACACTGAAGCTTTCTTT. Amino acids: CASSRQGDTEAFF.

The chain combines TRBV27 with TRBJ2-1, with D possibly TRBD2 on 6 matching bases. Trimming left V 6 bases short and J 3 bases short, with 9 bases between. CDR1 MNHEY and CDR2 SMNVEV come from the germline V gene (reference sequence). The CDR3 is 13 amino acids. CDR3 protein: CASRDYRYNEQFF. The CDR3 DNA is TGTGCCAGCAGGGACTACCGCTACAATGAGCAGTTCTTC.

J is TRBJ1-1 and V is TRBV29-1, with D possibly TRBD1 on 6 matching bases. The length of the CDR3 is 14 residues. The germline V gene has CDR1 SQVTM and CDR2 ANQGSEA. Trimming took off 7 bases at V and 4 bases at J, with 19 bases between the two ends. The CDR3 DNA sequence: TGCAGCGCGACACAGGGAGATGGAGGCACTGAAGCTTTCTTT. It is translated as CSATQGDGGTEAFF.

The chain recombines TRBV7-9 with TRBJ2-2, with 8 bases that match TRBD1. CDR3 length equals 15 residues. V lost 5 bases to trimming and J lost 5 bases; unmatched junction nucleotides: 7. In germline, CDR1 is SEHNR, CDR2 FQNEAQ (reference sequence). For the CDR3, the DNA is TGTGCCAGCAGCCTTGCCAGGACAGGGACCGGGGAGCTGTTTTTT. It yields the protein CASSLARTGTGELFF.

The CDR3 DNA reads TGTGCCAGCAGCCAACCGGGAGGATATGGCTACACCTTC. It encodes CASSQPGGYGYTF. The rearrangement joins TRBV14 to TRBJ1-2; D is ambiguous. This CDR3 contains 13 residues. V dropped 2 bases and J dropped 5 bases, with 9 bases sitting between them. Germline-derived CDR1 and CDR2 are SGHDN and FVKESK. Filled out from reference TRBV14 and TRBJ1-2, the complete variable domain reads EAGVTQFPSHSVIEKGQTVTLRCDPISGHDNLYWYRRVMGKEIKFLLHFVKESKQDESGMPNNRFLAERTGGTYSTLKVQPAELEDSGVYFCASSQPGGYGYTFGSGTRLTVV.

The chain joins TRBV11-2 to TRBJ2-3, with 8 bases aligning to TRBD2. V lost 4 bases and J lost 2; bases outside the gene matches: 5. The CDR3 runs to 15 residues. CDR1 is SGHAT and CDR2 is FQNNGV in the germline V gene. CDR3 sequence reads: CASSSRGGVTDTQYF. The CDR3 bases are TGTGCCAGCAGCTCCCGGGGGGGTGTCACAGATACGCAGTATTTT.

The rearrangement joins TRBV7-9 to TRBJ2-7, with 8 bases identical to TRBD2. The CDR3 totals 15 residues. Per the germline V gene, CDR1 is SEHNR and CDR2 is FQNEAQ (reference sequence). With 5 bases clipped from V and 0 bases from J, the junction kept 6 bases outside the gene matches. The CDR3 loop reads CASSPPSGSSYEQYF. The CDR3 DNA reads as TGTGCCAGCAGCCCCCCGAGCGGGAGCTCCTACGAGCAGTACTTC.

The chain combines TRBV28 with TRBJ2-3; D is undetermined. Trimming took 1 base from V and 6 from J, leaving 11 bases between them. The CDR3 runs 14 residues. Germline V gene data show CDR1 as MDHEN and CDR2 as SYDVKM. This chain's CDR3 is CASSLYRKVDTQYF. CDR3 bases: TGTGCCAGCAGTTTATATAGGAAGGTGGATACGCAGTATTTT. Using reference TRBV28 and TRBJ2-3 for the parts outside the CDR3, the full variable domain is DVKVTQSSRYLVKRTGEKVFLECVQDMDHENMFWYRQDPGLGLRLIYFSYDVKMKEKGDIPEGYSVSREKKERFSLILESASTNQTSMYLCASSLYRKVDTQYFGPGTRLTVL.

The CDR3: CASSPPGRGLLYGYTF. The CDR3 coding sequence is TGTGCCAGCAGCCCCCCTGGCAGGGGGCTACTCTATGGCTACACCTTC. This chain joins TRBV11-2 and TRBJ1-2; TRBD1 matches 8 bases. The germline CDR1 and CDR2 sequences are SGHAT and FQNNGV. This CDR3 spans 16 amino acids. Trimming took 5 bases from V and 4 from J; bases not matched to a gene: 12.

V usage is TRBV21-1 and J usage is TRBJ1-3; the DNA was not compared with TRBD1, the D call given in the table. TRBV21-1 constitutes a pseudogene. CDR3 length: 16 residues. CDR3 sequence: CASSKTPGVPGNTIYF. DNA for the CDR3: TGTGCCAGCAGCAAAACGCCAGGGGTCCCGGGAAACACCATATATTTT.

The chain combines TRBV27 with TRBJ2-1, with D possibly TRBD1 on 5 matching bases. V was trimmed by 5 bases and J by 6 bases, leaving 14 bases between them. The CDR3 extends over 14 amino acids. Germline CDR1 is MNHEY and CDR2 is SMNVEV (reference sequence). CDR3 sequence reads: CASSIPGAGNEQFF. The CDR3 DNA reads TGTGCCAGCAGTATACCTGGGGCCGGCAATGAGCAGTTCTTC.

This clone was observed a few times. The chain uses TRBV6-5 and TRBJ1-1, with D uncertain. CDR3 size: 13 residues. Germline V lookup: CDR1 MNHEY, CDR2 SVGAGI. Written as DNA, the CDR3 is TGTGTCACGTCATTGGGGTACGACACTGAAGCTTTCTTT. Translated, it gives CVTSLGYDTEAFF.

The V gene is TRBV9, the J gene TRBJ1-6; possibly TRBD1 for D (6 bases). The V gene lost 1 base and the J gene lost 10 bases, with 9 bases spanning the gap. Germline V gene data show CDR1 as SGDLS and CDR2 as YYNGEE. This CDR3 has 13 amino acids. Here the CDR3 DNA reads TGTGCCAGCAGCGTATCGGGGGGCTCACCCCTCCACTTT. This sequence encodes CASSVSGGSPLHF.

The CDR3 here is CASSLVGQVPLFTGELFF. As DNA, the CDR3 is TGCGCCAGCAGCTTGGTGGGACAGGTCCCCCTCTTCACCGGGGAGCTGTTTTTT. This sequence joins TRBV5-1 and TRBJ2-2; 8 bases fit TRBD1. CDR3 length: 18 amino acids. V was pared by 0 bases and J by 4 bases, with 11 bases of the junction left unmatched. The germline V gene has CDR1 SGHRS and CDR2 YFSETQ.

This chain joins TRBV4-2 and TRBJ1-5; 8 positions match TRBD1. Germline V lookup: CDR1 LGHNA, CDR2 YNFKEQ. The J segment lost 9 bases and the V segment lost 0 bases, leaving 10 bases of the junction unmatched. This CDR3 spans 16 amino acids. For the CDR3, the DNA is TGTGCCAGCAGCCAAGAGGACAGGGCACGGGAGTGGCCCCAGCATTTT. Its protein product is CASSQEDRAREWPQHF.

Points on this clone: At one of its ends the junction is not consistent with the germline gene, which may arise from a read error. This chain connects TRBV10-3 to TRBJ2-3, with D tentatively TRBD1 (5 bases). CDR3 length equals 14 residues. The germline V gene encodes CDR1 ENHRY and CDR2 SYGVKD. DNA for the CDR3: TGTGCCATCAGTGAGTCTGACAGTTCAGACACGCAGTATTTT. It specifies CAISESDSSDTQYF.

The rearrangement joins TRBV18 to TRBJ1-1, with D possibly being TRBD1 (5 bases). This CDR3 spans 16 amino acids. Trimming stripped 3 bases from V and 0 bases from J, with 14 bases between. Germline assignment: CDR1 KGHSH and CDR2 LQKENI. DNA for the CDR3: TGTGCCAGCTCACCCGGTTCAGGGACTATGAACACTGAAGCTTTCTTT. It codes for CASSPGSGTMNTEAFF.